This T cell receptor beta chain was found in a study of blood T cell repertoires in COVID-19. Study background: Sites in the United States, Italy and Spain provided acute and convalescent COVID-19 samples.

The V gene's germline CDR1 is MDHEN and CDR2 SYDVKM. Trimming removed 3 bases from V and 8 bases from J, with 7 bases in between. CDR3 length equals 11 residues. Original processing methods: Reference gene primer amplification gave nucleated cell count estimates. Produced via immunoSEQ multiplex PCR; TCRdb's table is partial and in-frame only. The DNA gave D and trimming, while V, J and clone size come from that table. Of around 260,000 clones listed, 75% to 95% are singletons. The chain combines TRBV28 with TRBJ1-1, with D uncertain. Sequenced sample: PBMCs or T cells enriched from blood (not recorded which). This TCR derives from a woman aged 25 to 39 who had recovered from COVID-19. Here the CDR3 DNA reads TGTGCCAGCAGTTTCAGCGACGAAGCTTTCTTT. Amino acid sequence: CASSFSDEAFF.